The 32 T cell receptor beta chains in this list originate from one sample, sequenced in a study of siplizumab effects on memory and regulatory T cells. The method was immunoSEQ multiplex PCR; TCRdb's version includes in-frame clones alone and lacks a portion of them. Of about 99,000 clones listed, 93% are singletons. The sequencing input was Tregs sorted from blood. The receptors were sampled from a human donor in good health.

This clone was seen only once. This rearrangement joins TRBV6-6 to TRBJ2-1; possible D gene TRBD2, 6 bases. V gave up 11 bases and J gave up 10 bases, with 15 bases separating them. Germline-derived CDR1 and CDR2 are MNHNY and SVGAGI (reference sequence). The CDR3 covers 11 residues. The CDR3 region has the DNA TGTGCCGCGGGGATGGCGGCAGAGCAGTTCTTC. This gives the protein CAAGMAAEQFF.

The V and J genes are TRBV11-2 and TRBJ2-1, with 12 bases that match TRBD2. Trimming cost V 1 base and J 2 bases; bases outside gene matches: 0. The CDR3 is made up of 16 amino acids. Per germline, CDR1 SGHAT and CDR2 FQNNGV. This CDR3 is CASSLGLAGAYNEQFF. The CDR3 DNA follows: TGTGCCAGCAGCTTAGGACTAGCGGGGGCCTACAATGAGCAGTTCTTC. The whole variable domain, filled in from reference TRBV11-2 and TRBJ2-1, reads EAGVAQSPRYKIIEKRQSVAFWCNPISGHATLYWYQQILGQGPKLLIQFQNNGVVDDSQLPKDRFSAERLKGVDSTLKIQPAKLEDSAVYLCASSLGLAGAYNEQFFGPGTRLTVL.

This chain links TRBV6-6 with TRBJ2-4, with D unclear. V was clipped by 4 bases and J by 9 bases, with 22 bases between them. Per germline, CDR1 MNHNY and CDR2 SVGAGI (reference sequence). This CDR3 has 16 residues. This chain's CDR3 is CASSLHLASGYVIQYF. CDR3 DNA: TGTGCCAGCAGTTTACATCTTGCGTCTGGGTATGTCATTCAGTACTTC.

The chain links TRBV11-3 to TRBJ2-3; D is unresolved. The CDR3 loop spans 15 amino acids. Germline-derived CDR1 and CDR2 are SGHNT and YENEEA. V was clipped by 3 bases and J by 1 base, with 11 bases between them. CDR3 region: CASSFSHTGTDTQYF. CDR3 nucleotide sequence: TGTGCCAGCAGCTTTAGTCACACTGGCACAGATACGCAGTATTTT.

CDR3 bases: TGTGCCAGCAGCTTTGGCACTTCGGGTGGCTACACCTTC. Translating gives CASSFGTSGGYTF. This chain connects TRBV5-6 to TRBJ1-2; D not certain. Germline loops: CDR1 SGHDT, CDR2 YYEEEE. The CDR3 is made up of 13 amino acids. Trimming stripped 2 bases from V and 7 bases from J, with 12 bases between.

The rearrangement links TRBV27 to TRBJ2-3, with unresolved D. V was shortened by 0 bases and J by 3 bases, with 7 bases between the two germline ends. CDR1 is MNHEY, CDR2 SMNVEV, per germline (reference sequence). CDR3 length: 14 amino acids. The CDR3 DNA reads as TGTGCCAGCAGTTTATCCGATCTAACAGATACGCAGTATTTT. It translates to CASSLSDLTDTQYF.

This rearrangement joins TRBV9 to TRBJ2-5, with 7 bases matching TRBD1. CDR1 is SGDLS, CDR2 YYNGEE, per germline. The CDR3 is 16 residues long. The trim removed 4 bases at V and 2 bases at J, leaving 11 bases unmatched. This CDR3 is CASSIGQATIQETQYF. The DNA for the CDR3 is TGTGCCAGCAGCATCGGACAGGCCACCATTCAAGAGACCCAGTACTTC.

The V gene is TRBV6-1, the J gene TRBJ2-5, with a possible D match to TRBD2 (5 bases). The CDR3 is 11 amino acids. Germline CDR1 reads MNHNS; CDR2 reads SASEGT. V was pared by 6 bases and J by 5 bases, with 7 bases between. CDR3 loop: CASSPGETQYF. In DNA form, the CDR3 reads TGTGCCAGCAGCCCGGGGGAGACCCAGTACTTC.

The rearrangement links TRBV19 to TRBJ1-5; D might be TRBD1 (6 bases). Germline V gives CDR1 LNHDA, CDR2 SQIVND (reference sequence). The V gene lost 4 bases and the J gene lost 1 base, with 14 bases spanning the gap. This CDR3 comprises 16 residues. CDR3 in amino acids: CASSRTASGSNQPQHF. The CDR3 region has the DNA TGTGCCAGTAGTAGGACAGCCTCTGGAAGCAATCAGCCCCAGCATTTT.

This sequence joins TRBV19 and TRBJ1-2; D may be TRBD1 (6 bases). This CDR3 is built from 13 residues. Trimming took off 6 bases at V and 4 bases at J, with 12 bases between the two ends. Germline V gene data show CDR1 as LNHDA and CDR2 as SQIVND (reference sequence). This CDR3 is CASRETGIYGYTF. The CDR3 nucleotides are TGTGCCAGTAGGGAAACAGGGATCTATGGCTACACCTTC.

V is TRBV10-3 and J is TRBJ1-4; 7 bases map to TRBD1. The CDR3 has 15 residues. J gave up 0 bases and V 10 bases, and 8 bases lay outside the gene matches. Per germline, CDR1 ENHRY and CDR2 SYGVKD. Written as DNA, the CDR3 is TGTGCCAGCCGACAGGGCCACGCAACTAATGAAAAACTGTTTTTT. This sequence encodes CASRQGHATNEKLFF.

The chain employs TRBV18 and TRBJ2-3; 9 nucleotides match TRBD2. The CDR3 totals 17 residues. The ends lost 3 bases at V and 0 bases at J; junction bases unmatched: 7. The germline V gene encodes CDR1 KGHSH and CDR2 LQKENI. The CDR3 nucleotides are TGTGCCAGCTCACCGACCCTAGCGGGATCTAGCACAGATACGCAGTATTTT. This translates into CASSPTLAGSSTDTQYF.

The J gene is TRBJ1-3, the V gene TRBV6-5; perhaps TRBD1 as D (6 bases). Germline V lookup: CDR1 MNHEY, CDR2 SVGAGI. V lost 3 bases to trimming and J lost 0 bases, with 9 bases between them. This CDR3 contains 15 residues. CDR3 DNA sequence: TGTGCCAGCAGTTATACAGGGAGCTCTGGAAACACCATATATTTT. This encodes CASSYTGSSGNTIYF.

This clone was counted a single time. V gene TRBV15 combines with J gene TRBJ1-2, with D unclear. CDR3 length: 13 amino acids. The V end was cut by 1 base, the J end by 3 bases, with 6 bases between. Germline V gene lookup returns CDR1 LNHNV and CDR2 YYDKDF (reference sequence). The CDR3, as DNA: TGTGCCACCAGCAGAGCTAATTACTATGGCTACACCTTC. It yields the protein CATSRANYYGYTF.

The J gene is TRBJ1-2, the V gene TRBV4-2; D call uncertain. Trimming shortened V by 3 bases and J by 8 bases, and 10 bases separated the two germline ends. The CDR3 spans 12 residues. Germline V gene lookup returns CDR1 LGHNA and CDR2 YNFKEQ. CDR3 loop: CASSQVSDGYTF. Here the CDR3 DNA reads TGTGCCAGCAGCCAGGTGTCGGACGGCTACACCTTC.

The chain links TRBV4-1 to TRBJ2-7; 9 bases align to TRBD1. This CDR3 has 14 amino acids. After removal of 3 bases from V and 4 bases from J, the junction contained 4 bases not matched to a gene. Per the germline V gene, CDR1 is MGHRA and CDR2 is YSYEKL. The CDR3 nucleotides read TGCGCCAGCAGCCACGACAGGGGGATTTACGAGCAGTACTTC. Its protein product is CASSHDRGIYEQYF.

This clone was detected once. The chain carries TRBV5-1 and TRBJ1-5; TRBD1 matches at 8 bases. The V gene end was trimmed by 3 bases and the J gene end by 4 bases; junction bases not matched to a gene: 6. The CDR3 runs to 15 residues. Per the germline V gene, CDR1 is SGHRS and CDR2 is YFSETQ. CDR3 sequence reads: CASSYDRGENQPQHF. The CDR3 nucleotides read TGCGCCAGCAGCTATGACAGGGGCGAGAATCAGCCCCAGCATTTT.

A few counts support this clone. The chain employs TRBV29-1 and TRBJ1-4; D gene ambiguous. CDR1 is SQVTM, CDR2 ANQGSEA, per germline. This CDR3 comprises 12 residues. V lost 4 bases and J 5 bases, leaving 8 bases between the germline ends. CDR3 sequence (DNA): TGCAGCGTTGCCGCCCCCAATGAAAAACTGTTTTTT. This sequence encodes CSVAAPNEKLFF.

This clone was counted a single time. The chain links TRBV11-3 to TRBJ2-1; 10 nucleotides match TRBD2. Germline trimming cut 4 bases from V and 6 bases from J; bases unmatched to any gene: 6. The CDR3 spans 15 residues. Germline values: CDR1 SGHNT, CDR2 YENEEA. CDR3 region: CASSSLAGDRNEQFF. Here the CDR3 DNA reads TGTGCCAGCAGCTCTCTAGCGGGGGATCGCAATGAGCAGTTCTTC.

The V gene is TRBV25-1, the J gene TRBJ2-3; 7 nucleotides match TRBD2. Germline-derived CDR1 and CDR2 are MGHDK and SYGVNS. V lost 4 bases to trimming and J lost 3 bases; unmatched junction nucleotides: 10. CDR3 length: 16 amino acids. CDR3 sequence (DNA): TGTGCCAGCAGTGGAGGGTTGGGAGGGATGACAGATACGCAGTATTTT. Amino acid sequence: CASSGGLGGMTDTQYF.

The chain couples TRBV7-9 to TRBJ1-5; no firm D call. Looked up from germline, CDR1 is SEHNR and CDR2 is FQNEAQ (reference sequence). This CDR3 contains 14 residues. Trimming removed 1 base from V and 1 base from J, with 5 bases in between. The CDR3 sequence is CASSLETSNQPQHF. As DNA, the CDR3 is TGTGCCAGCAGCTTAGAAACGAGCAATCAGCCCCAGCATTTT.

CDR3 amino acids: CASSWTGTGGSYEQYF. For the CDR3, the DNA is TGTGCCAGCAGCTGGACCGGGACAGGAGGCTCCTACGAGCAGTACTTC. The rearrangement joins TRBV11-2 to TRBJ2-7, with 8 bases fitting TRBD1. This CDR3 spans 16 amino acids. CDR1 and CDR2 (germline): SGHAT, FQNNGV. J lost 0 bases, V lost 4 bases, and 8 bases had no gene match.

The V and J genes are TRBV6-5 and TRBJ1-3; the D gene is possibly TRBD1 (5 bases). Germline V gene lookup returns CDR1 MNHEY and CDR2 SVGAGI. This CDR3 has 13 residues. The V end lost 6 bases, the J end lost 5 bases, and 11 bases lay between the germline ends. The CDR3 protein is CASRARQRNTIYF. CDR3 in DNA: TGTGCCAGCAGGGCGCGACAGCGAAACACCATATATTTT.

The genes are TRBV6-1 and TRBJ1-2, with unresolved D. The CDR3 is 15 amino acids. Germline CDR1 and CDR2: MNHNS and SASEGT. Between the trimmed V and J ends, which lost 4 bases and 1 base, there was a span of 13 bases. The CDR3 loop reads CASSGEGWHNYGYTF. The CDR3 DNA follows: TGTGCCAGCAGTGGAGAAGGGTGGCATAACTATGGCTACACCTTC.

The genes are TRBV12-5 and TRBJ2-2; D is perhaps TRBD1 (6 bases). Germline V CDR1 and CDR2: LGHNT, FRNRAP. This CDR3 has 15 residues. V lost 1 base and J 4 bases, leaving 10 bases between the germline ends. The CDR3 loop reads CASGLDRASTGELFF. The CDR3 DNA reads as TGTGCTAGTGGTTTGGACAGGGCCAGCACCGGGGAGCTGTTTTTT.

This clone was recorded once. V gene TRBV29-1 combines with J gene TRBJ1-2; TRBD1 matches at 9 bases. V trimming: 6 bases; J trimming: 5 bases; junction bases outside the gene matches: 4. The CDR3 runs 12 residues. CDR1 SQVTM and CDR2 ANQGSEA come from the germline V gene. The DNA of the CDR3 is TGCAGCGTCGACAGGGGGGAATATGGCTACACCTTC. Translation gives CSVDRGEYGYTF.

This clone was detected once. The V call is TRBV30, the J call TRBJ2-5, with a weak D call TRBD2 (6 bases). Germline loops: CDR1 GTSNPN, CDR2 SVGIG (reference sequence). The V end lost 0 bases, the J end lost 7 bases, and 18 bases lay between the germline ends. The length of the CDR3 is 15 residues. DNA for the CDR3: TGTGCCTGGAGTGTGGGACTGGTTGGTATCGGGACCCAGTACTTC. Its protein product is CAWSVGLVGIGTQYF.

V gene TRBV5-1 combines with J gene TRBJ2-5; a weak D match, TRBD1 (6 bases). Germline CDR1 and CDR2: SGHRS and YFSETQ. CDR3 length: 14 residues. V was cut by 2 bases and J by 4 bases, with 12 bases left in between. The CDR3 DNA reads TGCGCCAGCAGCTTCGGACAGTCACTAGAGACCCAGTACTTC. It specifies CASSFGQSLETQYF.

V gene TRBV12-5 combines with J gene TRBJ2-3; D is ambiguous. From germline, CDR1 is LGHNT and CDR2 FRNRAP. CDR3 length: 13 amino acids. V was trimmed by 5 bases and J by 4 bases, leaving 10 bases between them. In DNA form, the CDR3 reads TGTGCTAGTGGTCCCAACAGAGCAGATACGCAGTATTTT. Encoded protein: CASGPNRADTQYF.

The chain carries TRBV6-6 and TRBJ2-5; 8 nucleotides match TRBD2. The CDR3 runs to 14 residues. The junction had 8 bases not matched to a gene; V was cut back by 6 bases and J by 5 bases. Germline values: CDR1 MNHNY, CDR2 SVGAGI (reference sequence). CDR3 nucleotide sequence: TGTGCCAGCAGCCCGCGGGGGGAGGGGGAGACCCAGTACTTC. Its translation is CASSPRGEGETQYF.

The rearrangement joins TRBV5-1 to TRBJ2-1; 13 nucleotides match TRBD2. This CDR3 contains 18 residues. Trimming at V came to 0 bases and at J to 0 bases, leaving 3 bases not matched to a gene. Germline values: CDR1 SGHRS, CDR2 YFSETQ. The CDR3 DNA follows: TGCGCCAGCAGCTTGGTCAGACTAGCGGGAGGCTCCTACAATGAGCAGTTCTTC. The encoded protein is CASSLVRLAGGSYNEQFF. Full variable domain (rest looked up from reference TRBV5-1 and TRBJ2-1): KAGVTQTPRYLIKTRGQQVTLSCSPISGHRSVSWYQQTPGQGLQFLFEYFSETQRNKGNFPGRFSGRQFSNSRSEMNVSTLELGDSALYLCASSLVRLAGGSYNEQFFGPGTRLTVL.

The rearrangement uses TRBV7-3 and TRBJ2-1, with 9 bases lining up with TRBD2. The trim removed 2 bases at V and 6 bases at J, leaving 8 bases unmatched. This CDR3 comprises 16 residues. In germline, CDR1 is SGHTA, CDR2 FQGTGA. In DNA, the CDR3 is TGTGCCAGCAGCTTATCAGCGGGGGGCGACGCCAATGAGCAGTTCTTC. Its protein product is CASSLSAGGDANEQFF. Supplemented by reference TRBV7-3 and TRBJ2-1, the full variable domain reads GAGVSQTPSNKVTEKGKYVELRCDPISGHTALYWYRQSLGQGPEFLIYFQGTGAADDSGLPNDRFFAVRPEGSVSTLKIQRTERGDSAVYLCASSLSAGGDANEQFFGPGTRLTVL.